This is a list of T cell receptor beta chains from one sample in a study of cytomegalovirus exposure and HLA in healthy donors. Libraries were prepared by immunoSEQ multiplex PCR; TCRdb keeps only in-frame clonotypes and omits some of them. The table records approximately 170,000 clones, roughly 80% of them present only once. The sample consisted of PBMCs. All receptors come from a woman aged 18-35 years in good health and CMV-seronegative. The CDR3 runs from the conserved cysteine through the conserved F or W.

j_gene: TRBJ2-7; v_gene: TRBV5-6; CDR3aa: CASSLSRKRYYEQYF
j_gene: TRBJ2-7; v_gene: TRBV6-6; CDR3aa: CASSYTQGEQYF
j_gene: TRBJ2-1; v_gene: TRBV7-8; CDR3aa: CASSFIGSSYNEQFF
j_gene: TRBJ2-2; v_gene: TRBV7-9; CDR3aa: CASSSDRDRRVTGELFF
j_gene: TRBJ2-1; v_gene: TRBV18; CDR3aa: CASSPLAGSYNEQFF
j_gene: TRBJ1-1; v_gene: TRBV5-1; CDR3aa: CASSLVPGAGTEAFF
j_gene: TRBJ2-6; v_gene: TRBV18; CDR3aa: CASSPGTGGPGANVLTF
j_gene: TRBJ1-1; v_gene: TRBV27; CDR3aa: CASSQGRERAEAFF
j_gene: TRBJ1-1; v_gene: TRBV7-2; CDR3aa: CASRGTAVTEAFF
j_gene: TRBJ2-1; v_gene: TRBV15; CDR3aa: CATSIRENEQFF